Below, 25 T cell receptor beta chains from the same sample are listed, as sequenced in a study of regulatory T cells in long-lasting Graves disease (dated by TCRdb to the early 2020s). Reading the label with the study, this specimen's time point is: newly diagnosed GD, antithyroid drugs for less than 3 months. For both TCR sequencing and RNA sequencing, RNA was extracted from PBMCs in TRIzol. Libraries came from multiplex PCR. The listed sequencing device is Illumina HiSeq 4000. TCR beta libraries were built with iRepertoire HTBI primers and Arm-PCR amplification of CDR3 regions. In-frame beta chains were kept once TCRdb had trimmed the public reads at Q25 with fastp and called clones with MiXCR. Each entry merges the rows of one CDR3 protein and shows their most common DNA and genes. For this sample there are 500,000 or so distinct CDR3 sequences; around 16% appear just once. The top ten clonotypes cover roughly 25% of the sample.

The same data also contributed to another study, on T cells in Graves' hyperthyroidism and ophthalmopathy.

Material: peripheral blood mononuclear cells (PBMCs), obtained at new diagnosis, from a patient treated with antithyroid drugs. The receptor source for this set is a woman aged 35-65 years with Graves disease. Donor details come from another sample of the same person, matched by shared clones.

The table lists this clonotype with many counts. The V call is TRBV2, the J call TRBJ2-5; D remains ambiguous. V gave up 7 bases and J gave up 3 bases, with 12 bases separating them. The CDR3 runs to 13 residues. Germline V CDR1 and CDR2: SNHLY, FYNNEI. The CDR3 nucleotides are TGTGCCAGCAACCTTGGACGGAAAGAGACCCAGTACTTC. As protein: CASNLGRKETQYF.

The rearrangement uses TRBV7-3 and TRBJ2-3; 7 nucleotides line up with TRBD1. Per the germline V gene, CDR1 is SGHTA and CDR2 is FQGTGA. The CDR3 totals 15 residues. The ends lost 4 bases at V and 2 bases at J; junction bases unmatched: 6. Here the CDR3 reads CASSSQGVSTDTQYF. The CDR3 DNA is TGTGCCAGCAGCTCTCAGGGGGTATCCACAGATACGCAGTATTTT.

The J gene is TRBJ1-1, the V gene TRBV20-1; possibly TRBD1 for D (6 bases). The CDR3 covers 14 residues. From germline, CDR1 is DFQATT and CDR2 SNEGSKA (reference sequence). V shed 2 bases and J shed 4 bases, with 14 bases lying between them. The CDR3 here is CSARYGGGGTEAFF. CDR3 DNA: TGCAGTGCTAGATATGGGGGCGGGGGCACTGAAGCTTTCTTT.

This clonotype has a count of ten or more. The chain carries TRBV6-1 and TRBJ1-1, with D hard to call. The germline V gene has CDR1 MNHNS and CDR2 SASEGT. V shed 3 bases and J shed 6 bases, with 11 bases lying between them. The CDR3 length is 13 residues. CDR3 sequence: CASSEEGGAEAFF. DNA for the CDR3: TGTGCCAGCAGTGAGGAGGGAGGTGCTGAAGCTTTCTTT.

This clonotype appeared many times. This rearrangement joins TRBV27 to TRBJ1-1; D is unresolved. V was cut by 2 bases and J by 4 bases, with 11 bases left in between. The CDR3 spans 14 residues. Germline V gene data show CDR1 as MNHEY and CDR2 as SMNVEV (reference sequence). CDR3 in amino acids: CASSLHNPGTEAFF. DNA of the CDR3: TGTGCCAGCAGTTTACATAACCCAGGCACTGAAGCTTTCTTT.

This clonotype has a count of ten or more. The rearrangement links TRBV12-3 or TRBV12-4 to TRBJ2-1; 8 positions match TRBD1. Trimming took 6 bases from V and 0 from J; bases not matched to a gene: 7. The CDR3 is 16 residues long. CDR3 in DNA: TGTGCCAGCAGCCAAGCAGGGGGCGCCTCCTACAATGAGCAGTTCTTC. Translated: CASSQAGGASYNEQFF.

At least ten counts were recorded for this clonotype. The rearrangement uses TRBV20-1 and TRBJ2-5; D gene uncertain. Germline assignment: CDR1 DFQATT and CDR2 SNEGSKA (reference sequence). With 0 bases removed from V and 3 bases from J, the gap between germline ends came to 14 bases. This CDR3 has 15 residues. CDR3 amino acids: CSARESPPRKETQYF. The CDR3 nucleotides are TGCAGTGCTAGAGAGTCTCCCCCCAGAAAAGAGACCCAGTACTTC.

The table lists this clonotype with many counts. This chain joins TRBV3-1 and TRBJ1-2; no firm D call. The germline CDR1 and CDR2 sequences are LGHDT and YNNKEL (reference sequence). The V end was cut by 5 bases, the J end by 9 bases, with 13 bases between. The CDR3 consists of 12 residues. CDR3 amino acids: CASSERSVSYTF. The CDR3 nucleotides are TGTGCCAGCAGCGAACGCTCTGTGAGCTACACCTTC.

The chain has TRBV2 and TRBJ1-1; D is undetermined. CDR1 and CDR2 (germline): SNHLY, FYNNEI. The CDR3 is made up of 13 amino acids. The ends were cut back, 6 bases at V and 5 bases at J, with 13 bases in the middle. CDR3 residues: CASRMGGETEAFF. In DNA, the CDR3 is TGTGCCAGCAGAATGGGCGGGGAGACTGAAGCTTTCTTT.

This clonotype was seen repeatedly, ten times or more. CDR3 region: CSARELGLGRGPQHF. CDR3 in DNA: TGCAGCGCCCGAGAATTGGGGCTCGGAAGGGGGCCCCAGCATTTT. The rearrangement uses TRBV20-1 and TRBJ1-5; a possible D gene is TRBD1 (5 bases). The CDR3 totals 15 residues. Germline CDR1 reads DFQATT; CDR2 reads SNEGSKA (reference sequence).

This clonotype occurred a few times. V is TRBV5-1 and J is TRBJ1-6, with D tentatively TRBD1 (6 bases). Germline loops: CDR1 SGHRS, CDR2 YFSETQ. There are 12 residues in the CDR3. V lost 7 bases to trimming and J lost 7 bases, with 9 bases between them. The CDR3 coding sequence is TGCGCCAGCGGAACAGGGAATTCACCCCTCCACTTT. It yields the protein CASGTGNSPLHF.

The chain couples TRBV20-1 to TRBJ1-4; D is perhaps TRBD1 (6 bases). The V end was cut by 2 bases, the J end by 5 bases, with 12 bases between. The germline V gene has CDR1 DFQATT and CDR2 SNEGSKA (reference sequence). This CDR3 region has 14 residues. CDR3: CSARWGAGNEKLFF. Written as DNA, the CDR3 is TGCAGTGCTAGATGGGGGGCAGGGAATGAAAAACTGTTTTTT.

There are a few counts of this clonotype. The chain combines TRBV6-5 with TRBJ2-7, with D possibly called TRBD1 or TRBD2 (5 bases each). Germline assignment: CDR1 MNHEY and CDR2 SVGAGI. V was clipped by 3 bases and J by 6 bases, with 12 bases between them. This CDR3 is built from 13 residues. The DNA for the CDR3 is TGTGCCAGCAGTTATCAGGGACGGCCCGAGCAGTACTTC. Its translation: CASSYQGRPEQYF.

The chain combines TRBV29-1 with TRBJ2-1; maybe TRBD1 (6 bases). The CDR3 is made up of 16 amino acids. Between the trimmed V and J ends, which lost 2 bases and 3 bases, there was a span of 17 bases. Germline V gives CDR1 SQVTM, CDR2 ANQGSEA. CDR3 loop: CSVEFGRQELYNEQFF. In DNA, the CDR3 is TGCAGCGTTGAATTTGGGCGACAGGAGCTCTACAATGAGCAGTTCTTC.

This clonotype was counted a few times. Since a much larger clone is just one base distant, this may be a read error. Likely a read error: the CDR3 ends without its conserved phenylalanine or tryptophan. The chain employs TRBV2 and TRBJ1-2; maybe TRBD1 (5 bases). Between the trimmed V and J ends, which lost 9 bases and 0 bases, there was a span of 11 bases. The CDR3 has 13 residues. CDR1 is SNHLY, CDR2 FYNNEI, per germline. CDR3 DNA sequence: TGTGCCAGGGGGGATTTAGCTAACTATGGCTACACCCTC. The encoded protein is CARGDLANYGYTL.

This clonotype was detected many times. The chain combines TRBV2 with TRBJ1-2, with D hard to call. The V end lost 2 bases, the J end lost 0 bases, and 16 bases lay between the germline ends. The CDR3 is 17 amino acids. Per germline, CDR1 SNHLY and CDR2 FYNNEI. CDR3 in amino acids: CASSELGTAKPNYGYTF. The CDR3 DNA is TGTGCCAGCAGTGAATTGGGAACAGCCAAGCCTAACTATGGCTACACCTTC. Using reference TRBV2 and TRBJ1-2 for the parts outside the CDR3, the full variable domain is EPEVTQTPSHQVTQMGQEVILRCVPISNHLYFYWYRQILGQKVEFLVSFYNNEISEKSEIFDDQFSVERPDGSNFTLKIRSTKLEDSAMYFCASSELGTAKPNYGYTFGSGTRLTVV.

Ten or more counts support this clonotype. CDR3 in amino acids: CASSVFRLGPEAFF. The CDR3 DNA reads as TGTGCCAGCAGTGTGTTCCGTCTCGGCCCTGAAGCTTTCTTT. The V and J genes are TRBV2 and TRBJ1-1; D unresolved. V gave up 4 bases and J gave up 6 bases, with 15 bases separating them. The CDR3 is 14 amino acids. Germline V gene sequence: CDR1 SNHLY, CDR2 FYNNEI.

This clonotype has ten or more counts. The rearrangement uses TRBV30 and TRBJ2-7; a possible D gene is TRBD2 (6 bases). V lost 3 bases, J lost 3 bases, and 6 bases lay in between. The CDR3 is 11 amino acids. Germline CDR1 is GTSNPN and CDR2 is SVGIG (reference sequence). CDR3 in DNA: TGTGCCTGGAGGGACTACTACGAGCAGTACTTC. This codes for CAWRDYYEQYF. The full variable domain, rest sourced from reference TRBV30 and TRBJ2-7, is SQTIHQWPATLVQPVGSPLSLECTVEGTSNPNLYWYRQAAGRGLQLLFYSVGIGQISSEVPQNLSASRPQDRQFILSSKKLLLSDSGFYLCAWRDYYEQYFGPGTRLTVT.

In its sample, this clonotype was seen many times. The J gene is TRBJ1-1, the V gene TRBV5-5, with D unresolved. CDR1 is SGHKS and CDR2 is YYEKEE in the germline V gene (reference sequence). Trimming stripped 1 base from V and 3 bases from J, with 7 bases between. This CDR3 has 13 residues. Written as DNA, the CDR3 is TGTGCCAGCAGCTTGCGACTGCACACTGAAGCTTTCTTT. The encoded protein is CASSLRLHTEAFF.

There are many counts of this clonotype. This sequence joins TRBV5-4 and TRBJ1-1; 8 bases map to TRBD1. Per the germline V gene, CDR1 is SGHNT and CDR2 is YYREEE (reference sequence). The V segment lost 0 bases and the J segment 4 bases; nucleotides outside the gene matches: 8. The CDR3 loop spans 16 amino acids. CDR3: CASSLAGQGARTEAFF. The CDR3 nucleotides read TGTGCCAGCAGCTTGGCCGGGCAGGGGGCGCGCACTGAAGCTTTCTTT.

This clonotype has at least ten counts. The chain uses TRBV11-2 and TRBJ2-7; possible D gene TRBD2, 6 bases. V was cut by 2 bases and J by 2 bases, with 10 bases left in between. Germline V gene data show CDR1 as SGHAT and CDR2 as FQNNGV. This CDR3 is 14 amino acids long. CDR3 coding DNA: TGTGCCAGCAGCTTATCTTCGGGGGCCTACGAGCAGTACTTC. This gives the protein CASSLSSGAYEQYF. Full variable domain (rest looked up from reference TRBV11-2 and TRBJ2-7): EAGVAQSPRYKIIEKRQSVAFWCNPISGHATLYWYQQILGQGPKLLIQFQNNGVVDDSQLPKDRFSAERLKGVDSTLKIQPAKLEDSAVYLCASSLSSGAYEQYFGPGTRLTVT.

The V gene is TRBV7-2, the J gene TRBJ1-6; TRBD1 is a possible D gene (6 bases). This CDR3 has 15 amino acids. In germline, CDR1 is SGHTA, CDR2 FQGNSA. The V gene lost 0 bases and the J gene lost 7 bases, with 10 bases spanning the gap. The DNA of the CDR3 is TGTGCCAGCAGCTTAGCGCGGGACAACAATTCACCCCTCCACTTT. Translated, it gives CASSLARDNNSPLHF.

The table lists this clonotype with a few counts. The chain links TRBV5-1 to TRBJ2-3; D call uncertain. The CDR3 sequence is 14 residues long. In germline, CDR1 is SGHRS, CDR2 YFSETQ. Trimming took off 1 base at V and 8 bases at J, with 14 bases between the two ends. CDR3 amino acids: CASSLSTEGGTQYF. In DNA form, the CDR3 reads TGCGCCAGCAGCTTGAGTACTGAAGGTGGTACGCAGTATTTT.

This clonotype has at least ten counts. The J gene is TRBJ2-7, the V gene TRBV10-1, with 7 bases lining up with TRBD2. Germline V gene lookup returns CDR1 WNHNN and CDR2 SYGVQD (reference sequence). V trimming: 4 bases; J trimming: 3 bases; junction bases outside the gene matches: 6. The CDR3 contains 14 residues. CDR3 region: CASSASGNYYEQYF. As DNA, the CDR3 is TGCGCCAGCAGTGCGAGCGGGAATTACTACGAGCAGTACTTC.

This chain connects TRBV13 to TRBJ2-3; TRBD1 might be the D (7 bases). The DNA end favors TRBJ2-5, so the J call may be wrong. Germline CDR1 and CDR2: PRHDT and FYEKMQ (reference sequence). The CDR3 runs to 16 residues. The CDR3 nucleotides are TGTGCCAGCAGCTTCCGGGGTGGACAGGCGGGGGAGACCCAGTACTTC. Amino acid sequence: CASSFRGGQAGETQYF.